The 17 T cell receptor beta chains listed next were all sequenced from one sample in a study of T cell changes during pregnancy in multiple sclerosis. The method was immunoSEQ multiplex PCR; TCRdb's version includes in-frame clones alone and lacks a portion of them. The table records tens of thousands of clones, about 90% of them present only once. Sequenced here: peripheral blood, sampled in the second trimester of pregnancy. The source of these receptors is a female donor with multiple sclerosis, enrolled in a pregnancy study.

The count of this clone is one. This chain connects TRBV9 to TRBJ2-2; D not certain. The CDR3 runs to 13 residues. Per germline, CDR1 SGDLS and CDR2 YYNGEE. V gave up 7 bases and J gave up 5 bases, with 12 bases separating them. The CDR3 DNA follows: TGTGCCAGCTCTCAGTCGGGTACCGGGGAGCTGTTTTTT. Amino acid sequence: CASSQSGTGELFF.

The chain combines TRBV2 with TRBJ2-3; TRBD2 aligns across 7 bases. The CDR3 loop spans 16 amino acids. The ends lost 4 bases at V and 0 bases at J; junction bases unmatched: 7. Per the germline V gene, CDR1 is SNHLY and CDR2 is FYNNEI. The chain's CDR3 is CASSGFSGPSTDTQYF. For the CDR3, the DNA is TGTGCCAGCAGTGGCTTTAGCGGGCCTAGCACAGATACGCAGTATTTT.

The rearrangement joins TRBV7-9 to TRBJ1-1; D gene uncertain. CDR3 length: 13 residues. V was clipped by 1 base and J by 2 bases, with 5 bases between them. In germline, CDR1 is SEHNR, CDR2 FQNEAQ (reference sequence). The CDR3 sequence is CASSLVLNTEAFF. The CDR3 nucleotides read TGTGCCAGCAGCTTAGTATTAAACACTGAAGCTTTCTTT.

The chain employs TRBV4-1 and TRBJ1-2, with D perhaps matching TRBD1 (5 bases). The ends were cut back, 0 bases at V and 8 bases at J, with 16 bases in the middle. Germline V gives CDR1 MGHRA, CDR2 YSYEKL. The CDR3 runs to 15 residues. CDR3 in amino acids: CASSQESGDTRGYTF. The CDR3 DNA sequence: TGCGCCAGCAGCCAAGAATCGGGGGATACGCGCGGCTACACCTTC.

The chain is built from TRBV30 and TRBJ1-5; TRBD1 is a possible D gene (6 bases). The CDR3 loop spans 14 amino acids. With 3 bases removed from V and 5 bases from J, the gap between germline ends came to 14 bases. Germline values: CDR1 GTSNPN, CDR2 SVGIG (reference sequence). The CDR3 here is CAWSGGAGDQPQHF. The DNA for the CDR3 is TGTGCCTGGAGCGGGGGGGCGGGCGATCAGCCCCAGCATTTT.

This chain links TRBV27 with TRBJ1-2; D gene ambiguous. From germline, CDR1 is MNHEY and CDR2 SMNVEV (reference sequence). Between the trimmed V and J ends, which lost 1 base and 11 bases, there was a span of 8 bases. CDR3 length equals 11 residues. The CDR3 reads CASSLYLTYTF. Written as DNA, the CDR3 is TGTGCCAGCAGTTTATACCTGACTTACACCTTC.

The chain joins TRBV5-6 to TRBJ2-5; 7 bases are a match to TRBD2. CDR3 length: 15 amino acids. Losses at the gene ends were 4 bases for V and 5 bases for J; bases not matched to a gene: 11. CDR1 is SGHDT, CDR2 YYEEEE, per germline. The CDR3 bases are TGTGCCAGCAGCCTTCATGGACTAGTTTGGGAGACCCAGTACTTC. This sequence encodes CASSLHGLVWETQYF.

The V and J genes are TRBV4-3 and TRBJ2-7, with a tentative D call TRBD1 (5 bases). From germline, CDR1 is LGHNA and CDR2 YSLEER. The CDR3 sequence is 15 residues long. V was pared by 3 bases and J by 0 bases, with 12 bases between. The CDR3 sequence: CASSQIVQDSYEQYF. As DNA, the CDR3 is TGCGCCAGCAGCCAGATTGTACAGGACTCCTACGAGCAGTACTTC.

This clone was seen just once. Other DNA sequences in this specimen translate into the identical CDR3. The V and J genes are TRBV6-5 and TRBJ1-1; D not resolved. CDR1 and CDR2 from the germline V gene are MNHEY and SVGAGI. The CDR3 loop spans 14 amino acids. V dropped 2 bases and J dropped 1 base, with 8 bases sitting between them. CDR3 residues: CASSYGAANTEAFF. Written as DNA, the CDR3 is TGTGCCAGCAGTTACGGAGCCGCGAACACTGAAGCTTTCTTT.

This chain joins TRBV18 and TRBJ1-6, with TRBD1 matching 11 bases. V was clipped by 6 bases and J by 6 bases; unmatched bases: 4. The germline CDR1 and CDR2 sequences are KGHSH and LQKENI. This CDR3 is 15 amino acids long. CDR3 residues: CASSRGTGGNSPLHF. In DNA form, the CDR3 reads TGTGCCAGCTCCCGGGGGACAGGGGGTAATTCACCCCTCCACTTT. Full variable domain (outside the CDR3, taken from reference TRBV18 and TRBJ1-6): NAGVMQNPRHLVRRRGQEARLRCSPMKGHSHVYWYRQLPEEGLKFMVYLQKENIIDESGMPKERFSAEFPKEGPSILRIQQVVRGDSAAYFCASSRGTGGNSPLHFGNGTRLTVT.

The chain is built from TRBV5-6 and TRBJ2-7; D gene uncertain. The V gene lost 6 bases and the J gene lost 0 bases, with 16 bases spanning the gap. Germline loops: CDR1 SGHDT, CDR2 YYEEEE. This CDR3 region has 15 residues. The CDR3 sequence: CASTIGPKISYEQYF. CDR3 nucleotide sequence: TGTGCCAGCACCATTGGCCCGAAGATCTCCTACGAGCAGTACTTC.

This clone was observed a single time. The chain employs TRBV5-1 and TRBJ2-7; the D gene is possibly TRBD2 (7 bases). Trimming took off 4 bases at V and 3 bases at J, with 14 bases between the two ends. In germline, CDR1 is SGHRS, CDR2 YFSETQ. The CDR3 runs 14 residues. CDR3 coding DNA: TGCGCCAGCAGCGGAGGGGGGGGCCTCTACGAGCAGTACTTC. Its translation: CASSGGGGLYEQYF.

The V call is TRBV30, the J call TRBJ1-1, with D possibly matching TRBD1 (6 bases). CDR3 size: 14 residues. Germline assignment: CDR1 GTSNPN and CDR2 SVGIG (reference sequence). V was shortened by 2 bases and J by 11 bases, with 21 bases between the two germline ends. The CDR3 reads CAWSHRLKQGRAFF. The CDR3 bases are TGTGCCTGGAGTCACAGACTGAAACAGGGTCGGGCTTTCTTT.

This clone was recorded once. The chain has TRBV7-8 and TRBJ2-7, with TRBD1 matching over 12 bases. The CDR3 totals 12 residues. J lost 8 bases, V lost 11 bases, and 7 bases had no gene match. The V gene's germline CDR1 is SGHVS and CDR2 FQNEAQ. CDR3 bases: TGTGCCGTCTTGCGGGACAGGGGGCAGCAGTACTTC. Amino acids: CAVLRDRGQQYF.

CDR3 sequence reads: CATSSGGETGRRTNEKLFF. As DNA, the CDR3 is TGTGCCACCAGCAGTGGTGGGGAGACAGGACGTCGTACTAATGAAAAACTGTTTTTT. J is TRBJ1-4 and V is TRBV15, with D possibly being TRBD1 (6 bases). The CDR3 runs 19 residues. Germline V gene sequence: CDR1 LNHNV, CDR2 YYDKDF (reference sequence). V was shortened by 3 bases and J by 2 bases, with 22 bases between the two germline ends.

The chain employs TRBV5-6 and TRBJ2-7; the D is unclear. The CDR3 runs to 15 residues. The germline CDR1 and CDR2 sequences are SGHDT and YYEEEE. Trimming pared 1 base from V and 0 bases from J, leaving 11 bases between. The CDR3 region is CASSLLARSSYEQYF. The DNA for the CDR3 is TGTGCCAGCAGCTTGCTCGCTAGGAGCTCCTACGAGCAGTACTTC.

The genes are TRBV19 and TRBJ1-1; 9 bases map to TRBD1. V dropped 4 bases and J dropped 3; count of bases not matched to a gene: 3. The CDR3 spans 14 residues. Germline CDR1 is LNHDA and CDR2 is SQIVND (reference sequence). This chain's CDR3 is CASSRDRVDTEAFF. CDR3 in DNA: TGTGCCAGTAGTAGGGACAGGGTCGACACTGAAGCTTTCTTT.